What follows are 6 T cell receptor beta chains derived from one specimen sequenced in a study of T-cell memory formation after mild COVID-19. Each CDR3 protein is one row after TCRdb ran MiXCR on the 5' RACE reads. The sample holds approximately 89,000 distinct CDR3 sequences, 10% to 15% seen once. The sequenced sample consisted of PBMCs or a T cell subset sorted from them (not recorded which). These receptors were collected from a man aged 18 to 35 who had mild COVID-19 (a few samples of this study predate the infection). Cell type and time point are not known.

Many counts were recorded for this clonotype. V gene TRBV12-3 or TRBV12-4 combines with J gene TRBJ1-1; TRBD1 agrees at 8 bases. The CDR3 loop spans 14 amino acids. V lost 4 bases and J lost 1; bases outside the gene matches: 2. In DNA, the CDR3 is TGTGCCAGCAGTTCCGGACAGGGGAACACTGAAGCTTTCTTT. It encodes CASSSGQGNTEAFF.

This chain joins TRBV5-4 and TRBJ2-5, with TRBD1 identical over 9 bases. Germline V gene sequence: CDR1 SGHNT, CDR2 YYREEE (reference sequence). The CDR3 is 17 amino acids. J gave up 4 bases and V 4 bases, and 14 bases lay outside the gene matches. DNA for the CDR3: TGTGCCAGCAGCCTGTTGGGGGGACGACAGGGGGGAGAGACCCAGTACTTC. Its translation is CASSLLGGRQGGETQYF.

This chain links TRBV19 with TRBJ2-1; no clear D gene. CDR3 length: 13 amino acids. Per the germline V gene, CDR1 is LNHDA and CDR2 is SQIVND (reference sequence). Trimming removed 0 bases from V and 6 bases from J, with 6 bases in between. The CDR3 DNA is TGTGCCAGTAGTATAGACCTCCCCAATGAGCAGTTCTTC. As protein: CASSIDLPNEQFF.

The genes are TRBV4-3 and TRBJ1-4; a possible D gene is TRBD1 (6 bases). This CDR3 spans 13 amino acids. V lost 3 bases and J lost 9, with 11 bases in between. From germline, CDR1 is LGHNA and CDR2 YSLEER. CDR3 in amino acids: CASSHGGTQKLFF. The CDR3 nucleotides are TGCGCCAGCAGCCACGGAGGGACACAAAAACTGTTTTTT.

This clonotype was recorded many times. The chain employs TRBV7-8 and TRBJ2-5, with 8 bases identical to TRBD1. The germline gives CDR1 SGHVS, CDR2 FQNEAQ. After removal of 4 bases from V and 3 bases from J, the junction contained 13 bases not matched to a gene. This CDR3 region has 17 residues. The CDR3 nucleotides are TGTGCCAGCAGCTCAAGAGGACAGGGCCGGAGGGAAGAGACCCAGTACTTC. The encoded protein is CASSSRGQGRREETQYF. Using reference TRBV7-8 and TRBJ2-5 for the parts outside the CDR3, the full variable domain is GAGVSQSPRYKVAKRGQDVALRCDPISGHVSLFWYQQALGQGPEFLTYFQNEAQLDKSGLPSDRFFAERPEGSVSTLKIQRTQQEDSAVYLCASSSRGQGRREETQYFGPGTRLLVL.

In its sample, this clonotype was seen a few times. This CDR3 reads CASSQAVIRGDEQYF. The CDR3, as DNA: TGCGCCAGCAGCCAAGCGGTTATCCGGGGTGACGAGCAGTACTTC. The gene calls are TRBV4-1 and TRBJ2-7; D perhaps matches TRBD2 (5 bases). Germline loops: CDR1 MGHRA, CDR2 YSYEKL. V was cut by 1 base and J by 5 bases, with 15 bases left in between. This CDR3 is built from 15 residues.